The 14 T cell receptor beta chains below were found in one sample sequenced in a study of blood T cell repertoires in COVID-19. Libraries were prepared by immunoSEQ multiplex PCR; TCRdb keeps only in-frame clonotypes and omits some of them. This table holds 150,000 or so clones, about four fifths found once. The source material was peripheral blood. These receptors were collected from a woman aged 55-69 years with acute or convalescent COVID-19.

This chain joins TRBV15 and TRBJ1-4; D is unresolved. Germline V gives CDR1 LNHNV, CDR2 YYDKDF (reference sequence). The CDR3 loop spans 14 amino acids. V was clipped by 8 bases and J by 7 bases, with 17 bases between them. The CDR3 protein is CATVRQLDSEKLFF. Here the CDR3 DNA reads TGTGCCACCGTGAGGCAGCTCGATAGTGAAAAACTGTTTTTT.

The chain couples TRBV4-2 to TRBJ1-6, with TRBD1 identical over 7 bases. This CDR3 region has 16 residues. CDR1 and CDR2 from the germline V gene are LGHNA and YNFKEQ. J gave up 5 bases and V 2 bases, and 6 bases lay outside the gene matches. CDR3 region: CASSQMEGADNSPLHF. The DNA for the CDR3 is TGTGCCAGCAGCCAAATGGAGGGGGCTGATAATTCACCCCTCCACTTT.

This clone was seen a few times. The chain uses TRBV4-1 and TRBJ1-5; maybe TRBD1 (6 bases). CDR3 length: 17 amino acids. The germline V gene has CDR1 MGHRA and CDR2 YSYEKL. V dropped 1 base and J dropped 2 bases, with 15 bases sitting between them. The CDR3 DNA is TGCGCCAGCAGCCAAGTACAGGGAACTTTGGGCAATCAGCCCCAGCATTTT. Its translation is CASSQVQGTLGNQPQHF.

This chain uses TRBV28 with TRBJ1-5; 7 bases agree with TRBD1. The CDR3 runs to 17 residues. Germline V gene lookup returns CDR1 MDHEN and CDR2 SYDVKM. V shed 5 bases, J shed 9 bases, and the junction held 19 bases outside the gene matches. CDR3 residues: CASSQKVGGFPLGPQHF. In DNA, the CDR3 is TGTGCCAGCAGTCAGAAGGTAGGGGGCTTCCCGCTTGGGCCCCAGCATTTT.

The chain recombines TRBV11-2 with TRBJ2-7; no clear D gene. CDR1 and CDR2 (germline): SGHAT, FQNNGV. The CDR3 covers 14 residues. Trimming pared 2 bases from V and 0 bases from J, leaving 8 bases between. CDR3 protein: CASSLNGVSYEQYV. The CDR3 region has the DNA TGTGCCAGCAGCTTAAACGGAGTCTCCTACGAGCAGTACGTC.

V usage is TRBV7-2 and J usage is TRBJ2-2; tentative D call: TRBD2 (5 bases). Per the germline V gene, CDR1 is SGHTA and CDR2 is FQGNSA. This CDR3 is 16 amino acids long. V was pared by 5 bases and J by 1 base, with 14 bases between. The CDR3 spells CASSARLNRNTGELFF. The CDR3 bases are TGTGCCAGCAGCGCCCGACTAAACCGGAACACCGGGGAGCTGTTTTTT. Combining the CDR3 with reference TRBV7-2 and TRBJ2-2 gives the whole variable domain GAGVSQSPSNKVTEKGKDVELRCDPISGHTALYWYRQSLGQGLEFLIYFQGNSAPDKSGLPSDRFSAERTGGSVSTLTIQRTQQEDSAVYLCASSARLNRNTGELFFGEGSRLTVL.

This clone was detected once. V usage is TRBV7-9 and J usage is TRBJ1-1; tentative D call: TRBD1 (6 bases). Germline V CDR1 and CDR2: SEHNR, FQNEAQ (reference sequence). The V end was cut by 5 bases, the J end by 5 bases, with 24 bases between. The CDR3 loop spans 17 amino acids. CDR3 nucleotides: TGTGCCAGCAGCCCCCTAGCCACCGGGCCCCAGGGGACTGAAGCTTTCTTT. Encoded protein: CASSPLATGPQGTEAFF.

The CDR3 bases are TGTGCCAGCAGAGGCCACCTCAGGGCCGGTTGGAATGAAAAACTGTTTTTT. As protein: CASRGHLRAGWNEKLFF. V usage is TRBV12-1 and J usage is TRBJ1-4; the D segment call TRBD1 is taken from the table without a DNA check. TRBV12-1 is shown as a pseudogene. The CDR3 contains 17 residues.

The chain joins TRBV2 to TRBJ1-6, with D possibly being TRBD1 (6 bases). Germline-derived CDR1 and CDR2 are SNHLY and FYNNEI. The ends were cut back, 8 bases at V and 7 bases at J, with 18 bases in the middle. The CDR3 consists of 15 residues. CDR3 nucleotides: TGTGCCAGCCAACGGGACACCCCTTCCAATTCACCCCTCCACTTT. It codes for CASQRDTPSNSPLHF. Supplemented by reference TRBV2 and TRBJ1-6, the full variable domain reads EPEVTQTPSHQVTQMGQEVILRCVPISNHLYFYWYRQILGQKVEFLVSFYNNEISEKSEIFDDQFSVERPDGSNFTLKIRSTKLEDSAMYFCASQRDTPSNSPLHFGNGTRLTVT.

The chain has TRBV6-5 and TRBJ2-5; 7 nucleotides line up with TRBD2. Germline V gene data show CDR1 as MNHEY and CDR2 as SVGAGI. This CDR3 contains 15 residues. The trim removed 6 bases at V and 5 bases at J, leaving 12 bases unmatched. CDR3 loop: CASRVGEGRLETQYF. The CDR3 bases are TGTGCCAGCAGAGTGGGGGAGGGGCGCCTGGAGACCCAGTACTTC.

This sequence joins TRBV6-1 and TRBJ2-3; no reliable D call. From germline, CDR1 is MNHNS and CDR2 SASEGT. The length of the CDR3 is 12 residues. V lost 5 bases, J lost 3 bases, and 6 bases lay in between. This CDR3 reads CASSFSTDTQYF. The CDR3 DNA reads TGTGCCAGCAGTTTTTCAACAGATACGCAGTATTTT.

The CDR3 nucleotides read TGTGCCAGCAGTTTCGGGGGATCCACAGGAAACACCATATATTTT. This translates into CASSFGGSTGNTIYF. This chain uses TRBV28 with TRBJ1-3; a possible D gene is TRBD1 (5 bases). The germline gives CDR1 MDHEN, CDR2 SYDVKM. Deletions cut 3 bases from V and 4 bases from J, with 13 bases between. The CDR3 consists of 15 residues.

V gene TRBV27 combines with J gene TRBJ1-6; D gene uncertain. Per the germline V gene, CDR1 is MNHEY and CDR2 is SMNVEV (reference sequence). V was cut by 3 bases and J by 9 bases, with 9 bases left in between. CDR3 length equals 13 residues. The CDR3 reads CASSLRDGSPLHF. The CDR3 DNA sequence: TGTGCCAGCAGTTTGCGCGATGGTTCACCCCTCCACTTT.

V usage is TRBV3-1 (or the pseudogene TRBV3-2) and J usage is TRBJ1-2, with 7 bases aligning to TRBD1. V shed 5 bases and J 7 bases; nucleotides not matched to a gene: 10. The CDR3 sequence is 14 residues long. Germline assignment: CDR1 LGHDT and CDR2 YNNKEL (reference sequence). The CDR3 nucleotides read TGTGCCAGCAGCTACGATGACAGGGCCGGTGGCTACACCTTC. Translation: CASSYDDRAGGYTF.